Shown below are 9 T cell receptor beta chains from a single sample sequenced in a study of T cell responses to AZD1222 COVID-19 vaccine. Assay: immunoSEQ multiplex PCR; the TCRdb copy retains only in-frame clones and omits some. Among 100,000 or so clones listed, 65% to 90% were seen once. Sequencing was performed on peripheral blood, taken on day 0 of AZD1222 vaccination. These receptors were taken from an adult in good health.

V gene TRBV6-5 combines with J gene TRBJ2-2; D call uncertain. CDR1 and CDR2 (germline): MNHEY, SVGAGI. V dropped 5 bases and J dropped 4 bases, with 8 bases sitting between them. The CDR3 runs 13 residues. The CDR3 DNA follows: TGTGCCAGCAGTACCTTAGCCACCGGGGAGCTGTTTTTT. Its translation: CASSTLATGELFF.

In the case of this clone: Since a much larger clone is just one base distant, this may be a read error. Within the sample, other DNA sequences also encode this same CDR3. The V call is TRBV4-1, the J call TRBJ1-5; a possible D gene is TRBD1 (6 bases). The CDR3 covers 17 residues. V dropped 1 base and J dropped 1 base, with 14 bases sitting between them. Germline V gene data show CDR1 as MGHRA and CDR2 as YSYEKL. The chain's CDR3 is CASSQGRGGGSNQPQHF. DNA for the CDR3: TGCGCCAGCAGCCAAGGGCGGGGGGGCGGGAGCAATCAGCCCCAGCATTTT.

This clone was seen once. The rearrangement joins TRBV14 to TRBJ1-6; D is undetermined. The CDR3 spans 14 residues. Trimming cost V 4 bases and J 0 bases, with 4 bases left between them. Germline-derived CDR1 and CDR2 are SGHDN and FVKESK. The CDR3 sequence is CASSPSSYNSPLHF. The CDR3 nucleotides read TGTGCCAGCAGCCCGAGCTCCTATAATTCACCCCTCCACTTT.

This clone was recorded only once. The CDR3 loop reads CASSLGDDQPQHF. Here the CDR3 DNA reads TGTGCCAGCAGCTTAGGGGACGATCAGCCCCAGCATTTT. The genes are TRBV5-4 and TRBJ1-5; D might be TRBD1 (5 bases). Trimming removed 2 bases from V and 5 bases from J, with 8 bases in between. This CDR3 is 13 amino acids long. Germline CDR1 SGHNT, CDR2 YYREEE (reference sequence).

The CDR3 DNA reads as TGTGCCAGCAGCCCGATGGGTCAAGAGACCCAGTACTTC. It translates to CASSPMGQETQYF. The chain combines TRBV7-2 with TRBJ2-5; D remains unclear. Germline V gene sequence: CDR1 SGHTA, CDR2 FQGNSA. Trimming removed 5 bases from V and 2 bases from J, with 9 bases in between. The CDR3 covers 13 residues.

The genes are TRBV15 and TRBJ2-1; 13 bases are shared with TRBD2. Germline V gene data show CDR1 as LNHNV and CDR2 as YYDKDF (reference sequence). The CDR3 sequence is 18 residues long. The V gene end was trimmed by 5 bases and the J gene end by 3 bases; junction bases not matched to a gene: 10. The CDR3 loop reads CATSGGPLAGGNYNEQFF. The CDR3 DNA follows: TGTGCCACCAGCGGGGGCCCACTAGCGGGAGGGAACTACAATGAGCAGTTCTTC. The full variable domain, rest sourced from reference TRBV15 and TRBJ2-1, is DAMVIQNPRYQVTQFGKPVTLSCSQTLNHNVMYWYQQKSSQAPKLLFHYYDKDFNNEADTPDNFQSRRPNTSFCFLDIRSPGLGDTAMYLCATSGGPLAGGNYNEQFFGPGTRLTVL.

The chain joins TRBV9 to TRBJ2-1; 8 nucleotides line up with TRBD2. The CDR3 length is 15 residues. V shed 3 bases, J shed 0 bases, and the junction held 2 bases outside the gene matches. The germline V gene encodes CDR1 SGDLS and CDR2 YYNGEE. In DNA, the CDR3 is TGTGCCAGCAGCGCGACTAGCGTCTCCTACAATGAGCAGTTCTTC. Protein: CASSATSVSYNEQFF. The full variable domain, rest sourced from reference TRBV9 and TRBJ2-1, is DSGVTQTPKHLITATGQRVTLRCSPRSGDLSVYWYQQSLDQGLQFLIQYYNGEERAKGNILERFSAQQFPDLHSELNLSSLELGDSALYFCASSATSVSYNEQFFGPGTRLTVL.

The V and J genes are TRBV6-5 and TRBJ2-1; D gene uncertain. V gave up 2 bases and J gave up 1 base, with 12 bases separating them. The CDR3 is 16 residues long. Per the germline V gene, CDR1 is MNHEY and CDR2 is SVGAGI. DNA for the CDR3: TGTGCCAGCAGTTACGGCCCCCCGGAGTCCTACAATGAGCAGTTCTTC. This codes for CASSYGPPESYNEQFF.

This clone was recorded only once. The chain links TRBV9 to TRBJ2-5, with D hard to call. This CDR3 contains 15 residues. The V and J ends lost 2 bases and 5 bases respectively, with 16 bases between them. The germline V gene encodes CDR1 SGDLS and CDR2 YYNGEE. The CDR3 protein is CASSVGDQKGETQYF. The CDR3 DNA sequence: TGTGCCAGCAGCGTGGGTGACCAAAAAGGGGAGACCCAGTACTTC.